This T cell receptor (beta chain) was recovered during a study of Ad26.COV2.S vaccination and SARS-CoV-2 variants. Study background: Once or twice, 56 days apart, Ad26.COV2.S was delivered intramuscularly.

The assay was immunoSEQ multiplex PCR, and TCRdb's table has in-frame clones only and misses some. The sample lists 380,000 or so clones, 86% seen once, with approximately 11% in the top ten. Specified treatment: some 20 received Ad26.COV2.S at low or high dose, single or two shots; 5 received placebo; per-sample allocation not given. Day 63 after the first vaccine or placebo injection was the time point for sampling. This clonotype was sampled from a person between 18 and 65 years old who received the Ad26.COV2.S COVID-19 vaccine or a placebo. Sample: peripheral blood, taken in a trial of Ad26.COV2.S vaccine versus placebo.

CDR3 bases: TGTGCCAGCAGCTCTACTAGCGGGAGTCTTCTGCCGCAGTACTTC. As protein: CASSSTSGSLLPQYF. This sequence joins TRBV6-2 or TRBV6-3 and TRBJ2-4; 11 positions agree with TRBD2. Germline V gene sequence: CDR1 MNHEY, CDR2 SVGEGT. V was clipped by 6 bases and J by 13 bases; unmatched bases: 14. The CDR3 is 15 amino acids.